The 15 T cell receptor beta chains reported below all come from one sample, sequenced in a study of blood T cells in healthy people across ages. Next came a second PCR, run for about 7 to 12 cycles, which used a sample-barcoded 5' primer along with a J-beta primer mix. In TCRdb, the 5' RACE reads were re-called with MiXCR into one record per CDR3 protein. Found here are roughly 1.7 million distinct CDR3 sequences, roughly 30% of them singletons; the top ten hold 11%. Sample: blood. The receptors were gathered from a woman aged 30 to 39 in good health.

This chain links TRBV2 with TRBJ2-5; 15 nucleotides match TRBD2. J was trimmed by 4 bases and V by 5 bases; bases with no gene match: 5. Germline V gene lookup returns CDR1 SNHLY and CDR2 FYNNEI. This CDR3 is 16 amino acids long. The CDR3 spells CASSHGLAGGPETQYF. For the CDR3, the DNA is TGTGCCAGCAGTCATGGACTAGCGGGGGGGCCAGAGACCCAGTACTTC.

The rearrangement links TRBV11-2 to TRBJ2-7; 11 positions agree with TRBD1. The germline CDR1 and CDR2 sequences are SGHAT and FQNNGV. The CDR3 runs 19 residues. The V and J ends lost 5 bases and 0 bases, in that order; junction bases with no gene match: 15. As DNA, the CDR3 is TGTGCCAGCAGCACCCGACCGGGACAGGGGGGAGCCTCCTCCTACGAGCAGTACTTC. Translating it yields CASSTRPGQGGASSYEQYF. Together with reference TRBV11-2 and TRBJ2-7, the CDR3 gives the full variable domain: EAGVAQSPRYKIIEKRQSVAFWCNPISGHATLYWYQQILGQGPKLLIQFQNNGVVDDSQLPKDRFSAERLKGVDSTLKIQPAKLEDSAVYLCASSTRPGQGGASSYEQYFGPGTRLTVT.

The CDR3 spells CASRRWTAGAEQYF. CDR3 nucleotides: TGCGCCAGCAGGCGATGGACGGCCGGAGCCGAGCAGTACTTC. The rearrangement joins TRBV5-1 to TRBJ2-7; no clear D. V lost 5 bases and J 6 bases, leaving 18 bases between the germline ends. CDR1 and CDR2 (germline): SGHRS, YFSETQ. CDR3 length: 14 residues. The full variable domain, rest sourced from reference TRBV5-1 and TRBJ2-7, is KAGVTQTPRYLIKTRGQQVTLSCSPISGHRSVSWYQQTPGQGLQFLFEYFSETQRNKGNFPGRFSGRQFSNSRSEMNVSTLELGDSALYLCASRRWTAGAEQYFGPGTRLTVT.

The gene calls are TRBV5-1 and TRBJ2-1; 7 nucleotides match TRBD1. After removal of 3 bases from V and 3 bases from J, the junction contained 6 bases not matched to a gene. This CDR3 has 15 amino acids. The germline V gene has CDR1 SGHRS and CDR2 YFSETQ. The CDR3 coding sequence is TGCGCCAGCAGCTGGCCATGGACAGGCTACAATGAGCAGTTCTTC. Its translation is CASSWPWTGYNEQFF.

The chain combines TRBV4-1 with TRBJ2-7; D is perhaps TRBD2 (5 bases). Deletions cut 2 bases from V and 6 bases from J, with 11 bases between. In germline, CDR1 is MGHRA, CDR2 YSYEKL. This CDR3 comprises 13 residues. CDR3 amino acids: CASSQLLVAEQYF. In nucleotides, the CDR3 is TGCGCCAGCAGCCAACTACTAGTAGCCGAGCAGTACTTC.

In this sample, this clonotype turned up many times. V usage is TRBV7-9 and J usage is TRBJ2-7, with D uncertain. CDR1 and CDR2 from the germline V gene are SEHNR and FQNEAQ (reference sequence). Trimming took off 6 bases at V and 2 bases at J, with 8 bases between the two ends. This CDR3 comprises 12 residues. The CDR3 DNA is TGTGCCAGCAGTTCTGTACCCTACGAGCAGTACTTC. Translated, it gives CASSSVPYEQYF.

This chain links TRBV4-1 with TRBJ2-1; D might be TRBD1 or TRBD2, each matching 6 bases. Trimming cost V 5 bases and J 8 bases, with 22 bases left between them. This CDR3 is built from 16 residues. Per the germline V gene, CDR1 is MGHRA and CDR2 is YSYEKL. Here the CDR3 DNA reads TGCGCCAGCAGCAGGGGATTCCGGGGGCGAAGGGATGAGCAGTTCTTC. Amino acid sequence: CASSRGFRGRRDEQFF.

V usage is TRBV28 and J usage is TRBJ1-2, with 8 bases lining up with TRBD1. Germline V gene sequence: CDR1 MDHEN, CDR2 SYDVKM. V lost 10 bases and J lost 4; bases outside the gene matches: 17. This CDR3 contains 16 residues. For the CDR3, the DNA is TGTGCCACGACGGGGACGGGAACGACAGGGGCCTATGGCTACACCTTC. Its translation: CATTGTGTTGAYGYTF.

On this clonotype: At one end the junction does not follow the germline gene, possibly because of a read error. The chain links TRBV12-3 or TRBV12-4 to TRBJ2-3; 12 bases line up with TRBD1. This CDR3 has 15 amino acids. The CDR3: CASGGDRGPPDAQYF. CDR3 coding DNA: TGTGCCAGCGGAGGGGACAGGGGGCCTCCAGATGCGCAGTATTTT.

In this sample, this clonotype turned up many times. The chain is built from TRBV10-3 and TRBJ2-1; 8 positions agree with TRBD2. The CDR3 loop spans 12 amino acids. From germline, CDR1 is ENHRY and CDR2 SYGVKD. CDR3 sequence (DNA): TGTGCAGTGGTCAGCGGGAGAAATGAGCAGTTCTTC. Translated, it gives CAVVSGRNEQFF.

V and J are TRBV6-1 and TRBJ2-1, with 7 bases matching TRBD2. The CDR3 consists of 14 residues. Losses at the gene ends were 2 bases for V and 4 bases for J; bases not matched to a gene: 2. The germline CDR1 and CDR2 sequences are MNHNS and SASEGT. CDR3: CASSEPLAYNEQFF. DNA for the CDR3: TGTGCCAGCAGTGAACCACTAGCGTACAATGAGCAGTTCTTC.

Here the CDR3 DNA reads TGTGCCAGCAGTTCGAGGACAGGGAAGGAGACCCAGTACTTC. It encodes CASSSRTGKETQYF. The rearrangement links TRBV2 to TRBJ2-7; 8 bases agree with TRBD1. The tail of the sequence fits TRBJ2-5 better, so the J call may be wrong. The CDR3 consists of 14 residues. Germline V gene sequence: CDR1 SNHLY, CDR2 FYNNEI.

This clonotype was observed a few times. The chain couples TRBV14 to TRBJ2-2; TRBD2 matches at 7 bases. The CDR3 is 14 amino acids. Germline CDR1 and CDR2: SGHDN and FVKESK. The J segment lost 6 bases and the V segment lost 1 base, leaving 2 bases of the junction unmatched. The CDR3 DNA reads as TGTGCCAGCAGCCAAGGGGAGGGACCCGGGGAGCTGTTTTTT. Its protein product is CASSQGEGPGELFF.

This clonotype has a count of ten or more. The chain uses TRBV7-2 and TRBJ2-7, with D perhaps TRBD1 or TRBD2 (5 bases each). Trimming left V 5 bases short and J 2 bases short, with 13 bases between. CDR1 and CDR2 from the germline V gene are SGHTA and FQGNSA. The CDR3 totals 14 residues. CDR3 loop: CASSRVMGAYEQYF. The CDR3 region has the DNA TGTGCCAGCAGCAGGGTTATGGGGGCCTACGAGCAGTACTTC.

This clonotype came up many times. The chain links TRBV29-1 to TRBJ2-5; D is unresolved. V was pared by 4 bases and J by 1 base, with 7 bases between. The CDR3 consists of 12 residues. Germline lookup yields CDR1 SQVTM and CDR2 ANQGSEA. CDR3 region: CSVGRSQETQYF. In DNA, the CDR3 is TGCAGCGTTGGCAGGTCCCAAGAGACCCAGTACTTC.